Listed below are T cell receptor beta chains from one sample, sequenced in a study of blood T cell repertoires in COVID-19. Produced via immunoSEQ multiplex PCR; TCRdb's table is partial and in-frame only. The sample records 180,000 or so clones, 85% being singletons. Sequencing used peripheral blood. Source of these receptors: a woman aged 60-75 years with acute or convalescent COVID-19. Each CDR3 is given with its conserved first and last residue. D genes are given only for firm matches.

V,J,D,length,CDR3,DNA
TRBV9,TRBJ1-1,NA,14,CASSVLQENTEAFF,TGTGCCAGCAGCGTATTACAGGAGAACACTGAAGCTTTCTTT
TRBV24-1,TRBJ2-5,TRBD1,16,CATSYGTGAIQETQYF,TGTGCCACCAGTTACGGGACAGGAGCCATCCAAGAGACCCAGTACTTC
TRBV2,TRBJ2-1,TRBD2,14,CASKQLAGLNEQFF,TGTGCCAGCAAACAATTAGCGGGCCTTAATGAGCAGTTCTTC
TRBV27,TRBJ1-2,NA,14,CASSLQPGYYGYTF,TGTGCCAGCAGTCTCCAACCAGGGTACTATGGCTACACCTTC
TRBV4-1,TRBJ1-6,TRBD1,16,CASSLGTGFYNSPLHF,TGCGCCAGCAGCCTCGGGACAGGGTTCTATAATTCACCCCTCCACTTT
TRBV19,TRBJ1-5,TRBD1,14,CASSQQQGGQPQHF,TGTGCCAGTAGCCAACAACAGGGGGGACAGCCCCAGCATTTT
TRBV28,TRBJ1-1,NA,14,CASSLAGENTEAFF,TGTGCCAGCAGTTTAGCAGGGGAGAACACTGAAGCTTTCTTT
TRBV7-9,TRBJ1-1,NA,14,CASSPAAGDTEAFF,TGTGCCAGCAGCCCAGCAGCGGGGGACACTGAAGCTTTCTTT
TRBV7-9,TRBJ1-2,NA,14,CASSRGRGDYGYTF,TGTGCCAGCAGCCGAGGGAGGGGCGACTATGGCTACACCTTC
TRBV7-9,TRBJ2-5,NA,15,CASSLALGPQETQYF,TGTGCCAGCAGCTTAGCGTTGGGGCCGCAAGAGACCCAGTACTTC
TRBV3-1/TRBV3-2,TRBJ1-4,NA,15,CASSQAHRINEKLFF,TGTGCCAGCAGCCAAGCTCACAGGATCAATGAAAAACTGTTTTTT
TRBV9,TRBJ2-5,NA,14,CASHSGGGGETQYF,TGTGCCAGTCATTCGGGGGGCGGAGGAGAGACCCAGTACTTC
TRBV5-1,TRBJ2-5,NA,16,CASSLSANPGQETQYF,TGCGCCAGCAGCTTGTCGGCCAATCCAGGGCAAGAGACCCAGTACTTC
TRBV6-5,TRBJ2-7,TRBD2,15,CASSLGLAGVYEQYF,TGTGCCAGCAGTTTGGGACTAGCGGGAGTCTACGAGCAGTACTTC
TRBV5-5,TRBJ1-5,TRBD1,16,CASSFRTGLSNQPQHF,TGTGCCAGCAGCTTCCGGACAGGGTTAAGCAATCAGCCCCAGCATTTT
TRBV2,TRBJ1-5,NA,12,CASRSTGQPQHF,TGTGCCAGCAGATCTACAGGACAGCCCCAGCATTTT
TRBV19,TRBJ2-1,NA,15,CASPKTASGVHEQFF,TGTGCCAGCCCAAAAACAGCATCGGGGGTCCATGAGCAGTTCTTC